These 17 T cell receptor beta chains were all obtained from the same sample, sequenced in a study of shared T cell receptors in the human thymus. Libraries were prepared by immunoSEQ multiplex PCR; TCRdb keeps only in-frame clonotypes and omits some of them. This repertoire shows more than 550,000 clones, 87% found once; its top ten account for roughly 0.0089%. The same data also contributed to another study, on human thymus T cells.

The sample was thymocytes. The origin of the receptors is a boy in the first two years of life with a congenital heart defect.

The chain has TRBV28 and TRBJ1-5; D might be TRBD1 (5 bases). This CDR3 is 14 amino acids long. The V end lost 2 bases, the J end lost 8 bases, and 13 bases lay between the germline ends. The germline V gene encodes CDR1 MDHEN and CDR2 SYDVKM. DNA for the CDR3: TGTGCCAGCAGTTTAAGACAGTATAGGAAGCCCCAGCATTTT. Translating it yields CASSLRQYRKPQHF. Filled out from reference TRBV28 and TRBJ1-5, the complete variable domain reads DVKVTQSSRYLVKRTGEKVFLECVQDMDHENMFWYRQDPGLGLRLIYFSYDVKMKEKGDIPEGYSVSREKKERFSLILESASTNQTSMYLCASSLRQYRKPQHFGDGTRLSIL.

The chain couples TRBV7-8 to TRBJ2-5, with 7 bases that match TRBD1. This CDR3 comprises 13 residues. J gave up 2 bases and V 5 bases, and 2 bases lay outside the gene matches. In germline, CDR1 is SGHVS, CDR2 FQNEAQ. The CDR3 bases are TGTGCCAGCAGCAAGGGGGCTCAAGAGACCCAGTACTTC. Its protein product is CASSKGAQETQYF.

The chain couples TRBV28 to TRBJ1-2; no definite D call. Germline CDR1 reads MDHEN; CDR2 reads SYDVKM. V was trimmed by 7 bases and J by 2 bases, leaving 14 bases between them. The CDR3 is 14 residues long. The CDR3 nucleotides are TGTGCCAGCATTACTTCACGGGAAAACTATGGCTACACCTTC. This translates into CASITSRENYGYTF.

The rearrangement links TRBV7-9 to TRBJ2-3; 12 nucleotides line up with TRBD2. V lost 5 bases, J lost 2 bases, and 5 bases stayed unmatched. The germline V gene has CDR1 SEHNR and CDR2 FQNEAQ (reference sequence). The CDR3 has 16 amino acids. CDR3 loop: CASSTGLAGTTDTQYF. In DNA, the CDR3 is TGTGCCAGCAGCACCGGACTAGCGGGAACCACAGATACGCAGTATTTT.

V gene TRBV5-1 combines with J gene TRBJ2-3, with 7 positions matching TRBD1. Trimming took 3 bases from V and 1 from J; bases not matched to a gene: 5. The CDR3 is made up of 15 amino acids. The germline CDR1 and CDR2 sequences are SGHRS and YFSETQ. The DNA of the CDR3 is TGCGCCAGCAGCTGGACAGGTTCCCGCACAGATACGCAGTATTTT. It codes for CASSWTGSRTDTQYF.

The chain is built from TRBV4-3 and TRBJ2-7; maybe TRBD2 (6 bases). The CDR3 is made up of 18 amino acids. The germline V gene has CDR1 LGHNA and CDR2 YSLEER. The V gene lost 1 base and the J gene lost 1 base, with 20 bases spanning the gap. CDR3 region: CASSQALRRGSLSYEQYF. The CDR3 nucleotides are TGCGCCAGCAGCCAAGCCCTGAGGCGGGGCAGCCTTTCCTACGAGCAGTACTTC.

This clone was seen a few times. V is TRBV18 and J is TRBJ1-1; TRBD1 matches at 8 bases. This CDR3 has 15 residues. J gave up 2 bases and V 5 bases, and 7 bases lay outside the gene matches. The germline V gene encodes CDR1 KGHSH and CDR2 LQKENI. This CDR3 is CASSFDRGTNTEAFF. As DNA, the CDR3 is TGTGCCAGCTCATTTGACAGGGGCACTAACACTGAAGCTTTCTTT.

This clone occurred once. The V gene is TRBV7-2, the J gene TRBJ1-5; no clear D. The CDR3 spans 16 residues. Germline V gene sequence: CDR1 SGHTA, CDR2 FQGNSA. Trimming took off 5 bases at V and 4 bases at J, with 18 bases between the two ends. The CDR3 is CASSPFAVLVNQPQHF. CDR3 DNA: TGTGCCAGCAGCCCTTTCGCAGTGCTAGTAAATCAGCCCCAGCATTTT.

The gene calls are TRBV28 and TRBJ1-1; TRBD1 matches at 8 bases. Germline V gene lookup returns CDR1 MDHEN and CDR2 SYDVKM. V lost 3 bases and J lost 1; bases outside the gene matches: 10. The CDR3 runs 17 residues. The CDR3 loop is CASSLGTGTEGNTEAFF. The CDR3 DNA follows: TGTGCCAGCAGTTTGGGGACAGGTACGGAGGGGAACACTGAAGCTTTCTTT.

V gene TRBV2 combines with J gene TRBJ2-3, with D perhaps TRBD2 (5 bases). The CDR3 totals 13 residues. Between the trimmed V and J ends, which lost 2 bases and 4 bases, there was a span of 7 bases. Germline CDR1 SNHLY, CDR2 FYNNEI. CDR3 bases: TGTGCCAGCAGTGAACTAGCTGCAGATACGCAGTATTTT. Encoded protein: CASSELAADTQYF.

About this clone itself: Other nucleotide sequences in the sample specify the same CDR3. This rearrangement joins TRBV27 to TRBJ2-5, with 8 bases fitting TRBD1. Germline-derived CDR1 and CDR2 are MNHEY and SMNVEV (reference sequence). The V and J ends lost 1 base and 3 bases, in that order; junction bases with no gene match: 4. The CDR3 is 15 residues long. CDR3 DNA sequence: TGTGCCAGCAGTTTATGGACAGGGAGGAAAGAGACCCAGTACTTC. This sequence encodes CASSLWTGRKETQYF.

The chain employs TRBV28 and TRBJ2-7, with 10 bases lining up with TRBD2. The CDR3 spans 14 residues. V trimming: 8 bases; J trimming: 3 bases; junction bases outside the gene matches: 7. Germline values: CDR1 MDHEN, CDR2 SYDVKM. In nucleotides, the CDR3 is TGTGCCAGCGATAGCGGGAGGAAGAGCTACGAGCAGTACTTC. This codes for CASDSGRKSYEQYF. The complete variable domain, with remaining parts taken from reference TRBV28 and TRBJ2-7, reads DVKVTQSSRYLVKRTGEKVFLECVQDMDHENMFWYRQDPGLGLRLIYFSYDVKMKEKGDIPEGYSVSREKKERFSLILESASTNQTSMYLCASDSGRKSYEQYFGPGTRLTVT.

The rearrangement joins TRBV14 to TRBJ2-2; D possibly corresponds to TRBD2 (6 bases). Looked up from germline, CDR1 is SGHDN and CDR2 is FVKESK. The CDR3 spans 16 residues. Trimming shortened V by 0 bases and J by 5 bases, and 13 bases separated the two germline ends. This chain's CDR3 is CASSQDKLGGTGELFF. The CDR3, as DNA: TGTGCCAGCAGCCAAGATAAACTAGGAGGGACCGGGGAGCTGTTTTTT.

V and J are TRBV2 and TRBJ2-4; TRBD1 might be the D (6 bases). The CDR3 has 16 amino acids. The germline V gene encodes CDR1 SNHLY and CDR2 FYNNEI. Trimming removed 3 bases at V and 3 bases at J, with 15 bases between. The CDR3 DNA reads TGTGCCAGCAGTGAGAACAGGGTTGTGGACAAAAACATTCAGTACTTC. Protein product: CASSENRVVDKNIQYF.

The V and J genes are TRBV7-9 and TRBJ2-3, with 10 bases matching TRBD2. Germline-derived CDR1 and CDR2 are SEHNR and FQNEAQ (reference sequence). The CDR3 totals 16 residues. The V gene end was trimmed by 8 bases and the J gene end by 2 bases; junction bases not matched to a gene: 10. The CDR3 here is CASAPRTSGNTDTQYF. The DNA of the CDR3 is TGTGCCAGCGCCCCTCGAACTAGCGGGAACACAGATACGCAGTATTTT.

About this clone itself: The same CDR3 is also encoded by other DNA sequences in this sample. The gene calls are TRBV25-1 and TRBJ1-3; unclear D gene. CDR3 length: 15 residues. Trimming stripped 6 bases from V and 0 bases from J, with 12 bases between. Germline CDR1 MGHDK, CDR2 SYGVNS. The CDR3 is CASSPSRGSGNTIYF. The CDR3 nucleotides read TGTGCCAGCAGCCCCTCACGGGGCTCTGGAAACACCATATATTTT.

This clone occurred a few times. V and J are TRBV2 and TRBJ2-3, with TRBD2 identical over 12 bases. Germline assignment: CDR1 SNHLY and CDR2 FYNNEI. The CDR3 loop spans 16 amino acids. The V gene end was trimmed by 8 bases and the J gene end by 3 bases; junction bases not matched to a gene: 9. CDR3 residues: CASLTSGSSWTDTQYF. As DNA, the CDR3 is TGTGCCAGCCTGACTAGCGGGAGTTCGTGGACAGATACGCAGTATTTT.